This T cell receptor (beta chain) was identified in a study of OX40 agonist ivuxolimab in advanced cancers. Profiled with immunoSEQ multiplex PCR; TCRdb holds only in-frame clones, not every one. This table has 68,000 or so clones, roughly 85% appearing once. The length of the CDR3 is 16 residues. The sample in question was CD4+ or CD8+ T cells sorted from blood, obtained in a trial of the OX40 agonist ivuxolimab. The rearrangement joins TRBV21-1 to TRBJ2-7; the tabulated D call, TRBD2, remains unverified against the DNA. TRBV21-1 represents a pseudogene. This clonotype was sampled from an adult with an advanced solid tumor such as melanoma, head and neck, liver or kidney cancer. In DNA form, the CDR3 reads TGTGCCAGCAGTATAGCGGGGGTCTTTGAATCCTACGAGCAGTACGTC. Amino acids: CASSIAGVFESYEQYV.